What follows are 31 T cell receptor beta chains derived from one specimen sequenced in a study of T cell responses to AZD1222 COVID-19 vaccine. Data came from immunoSEQ multiplex PCR; TCRdb stores just in-frame clones and leaves some out. Altogether 80,000 or so clones are present, more than 85% being singletons, with the ten largest covering roughly 5.1%. This specimen was peripheral blood, taken 28 days after the second AZD1222 dose. The receptor source for this set is an adult who received the AZD1222 COVID-19 vaccine.

V usage is TRBV19 and J usage is TRBJ2-2; TRBD2 agrees at 7 bases. Germline V CDR1 and CDR2: LNHDA, SQIVND (reference sequence). CDR3 length: 17 residues. The V and J ends lost 0 bases and 7 bases, in that order; junction bases with no gene match: 11. CDR3 coding DNA: TGTGCCAGTAGTATAGATTGGGAGGGGAGCCCGGTCGGGGAGCTGTTTTTT. It encodes CASSIDWEGSPVGELFF.

The rearrangement links TRBV4-3 to TRBJ2-3, with TRBD2 matching 7 bases. Germline values: CDR1 LGHNA, CDR2 YSLEER. Trimming at V came to 0 bases and at J to 4 bases, leaving 19 bases not matched to a gene. The CDR3 is 20 amino acids. CDR3 nucleotides: TGCGCCAGCAGCCAAGATTCAGGCGGGGGAGCCCCCGGATCATCAGATACGCAGTATTTT. Translating gives CASSQDSGGGAPGSSDTQYF.

V usage is TRBV4-3 and J usage is TRBJ1-2, with unresolved D. CDR3 size: 15 residues. V was clipped by 0 bases and J by 5 bases, with 13 bases between them. CDR1 and CDR2 (germline): LGHNA, YSLEER. As DNA, the CDR3 is TGCGCCAGCAGCCAAGATGCGGTGCCGCAGTATGGCTACACCTTC. This sequence encodes CASSQDAVPQYGYTF.

The chain employs TRBV7-9 and TRBJ1-6; D uncertain. The V and J ends lost 4 bases and 0 bases respectively, with 16 bases between them. The germline V gene has CDR1 SEHNR and CDR2 FQNEAQ (reference sequence). CDR3 length: 18 amino acids. CDR3 region: CASSSPDPLSSYNSPLHF. The CDR3 region has the DNA TGTGCCAGCAGCTCGCCCGATCCCCTAAGCTCCTATAATTCACCCCTCCACTTT.

The V gene is TRBV5-1, the J gene TRBJ1-4; D might be TRBD1 (5 bases). Germline assignment: CDR1 SGHRS and CDR2 YFSETQ. Trimming stripped 4 bases from V and 1 base from J, with 11 bases between. This CDR3 has 15 residues. For the CDR3, the DNA is TGCGCCAGCAGCCTCCAGGGTGGAACTAATGAAAAACTGTTTTTT. Residues: CASSLQGGTNEKLFF.

V gene TRBV7-9 combines with J gene TRBJ1-1; a possible D gene is TRBD1 (6 bases). The V end lost 4 bases, the J end lost 3 bases, and 9 bases lay between the germline ends. CDR3 length: 13 amino acids. Germline V gene data show CDR1 as SEHNR and CDR2 as FQNEAQ (reference sequence). CDR3 sequence (DNA): TGTGCCAGCAGCTGGGCAGGGGACACTGAAGCTTTCTTT. Its translation is CASSWAGDTEAFF.

The chain carries TRBV29-1 and TRBJ1-1, with D unresolved. CDR1 and CDR2 from the germline V gene are SQVTM and ANQGSEA. V was pared by 2 bases and J by 10 bases, with 14 bases between. The CDR3 contains 12 residues. The CDR3 region has the DNA TGCAGCGTTGAAAGCGGCCAACTCGTAGCTTTCTTT. Encoded protein: CSVESGQLVAFF.

This chain links TRBV30 with TRBJ1-5; unclear D gene. Trimming removed 2 bases from V and 5 bases from J, with 10 bases in between. The CDR3 runs 13 residues. CDR1 GTSNPN and CDR2 SVGIG come from the germline V gene (reference sequence). This CDR3 reads CAWSRPPHQPQHF. The CDR3, as DNA: TGTGCCTGGAGTCGGCCCCCACATCAGCCCCAGCATTTT.

The genes are TRBV19 and TRBJ1-1, with D uncertain. CDR1 and CDR2 from the germline V gene are LNHDA and SQIVND (reference sequence). The CDR3 sequence is 13 residues long. V was pared by 8 bases and J by 6 bases, with 16 bases between. The CDR3 sequence: CASWTPGRAEAFF. Here the CDR3 DNA reads TGTGCCAGTTGGACCCCGGGTAGGGCTGAAGCTTTCTTT. Full variable domain (missing parts from reference TRBV19 and TRBJ1-1): DGGITQSPKYLFRKEGQNVTLSCEQNLNHDAMYWYRQDPGQGLRLIYYSQIVNDFQKGDIAEGYSVSREKKESFPLTVTSAQKNPTAFYLCASWTPGRAEAFFGQGTRLTVV.

The sample holds one count of this clone. The CDR3 bases are TGCAGTGCTAGTACGGGAACGGGATGGAGTGAGCAGTTCTTC. Encoded protein: CSASTGTGWSEQFF. V usage is TRBV20-1 and J usage is TRBJ2-1, with a weak D call TRBD2 (5 bases). Germline values: CDR1 DFQATT, CDR2 SNEGSKA (reference sequence). The CDR3 consists of 14 residues. V gave up 3 bases and J gave up 9 bases, with 18 bases separating them.

The genes are TRBV6-2 or TRBV6-3 and TRBJ2-5; 9 bases match TRBD1. The CDR3 runs to 15 residues. The ends lost 6 bases at V and 1 base at J; junction bases unmatched: 6. Germline V lookup: CDR1 MNHEY, CDR2 SVGEGT. The CDR3 coding sequence is TGTGCCAGCAGCCCGGACAGGGGCATCCAAGAGACCCAGTACTTC. Its translation is CASSPDRGIQETQYF.

The chain carries TRBV25-1 and TRBJ2-3; 7 bases map to TRBD1. Germline V gene lookup returns CDR1 MGHDK and CDR2 SYGVNS. Losses at the gene ends were 4 bases for V and 6 bases for J; bases not matched to a gene: 10. This CDR3 has 15 residues. The CDR3 spells CASSAPGTGDDTQYF. CDR3 DNA sequence: TGTGCCAGCAGTGCGCCAGGCACAGGGGATGATACGCAGTATTTT.

The chain employs TRBV6-5 and TRBJ2-5, with D unresolved. The V gene lost 7 bases and the J gene lost 5 bases, with 8 bases spanning the gap. Germline values: CDR1 MNHEY, CDR2 SVGAGI. This CDR3 contains 11 residues. CDR3 amino acids: CASIHGETQYF. The CDR3, as DNA: TGTGCCAGCATTCATGGGGAGACCCAGTACTTC.

V gene TRBV28 combines with J gene TRBJ1-1; 11 bases agree with TRBD1. The CDR3 extends over 14 amino acids. Germline loops: CDR1 MDHEN, CDR2 SYDVKM. V lost 6 bases and J lost 6; bases outside the gene matches: 6. The CDR3 coding sequence is TGTGCCAGCAGGGTCGGGGGACAGGGGGCTGAAGCTTTCTTT. It translates to CASRVGGQGAEAFF. The whole variable domain, remainder taken from reference TRBV28 and TRBJ1-1, is DVKVTQSSRYLVKRTGEKVFLECVQDMDHENMFWYRQDPGLGLRLIYFSYDVKMKEKGDIPEGYSVSREKKERFSLILESASTNQTSMYLCASRVGGQGAEAFFGQGTRLTVV.

The chain is built from TRBV7-6 and TRBJ2-1, with 13 bases aligning to TRBD2. From germline, CDR1 is SGHVS and CDR2 FNYEAQ. The CDR3 totals 16 residues. With V trimmed by 2 bases and J by 8 bases, 6 bases remained unmatched. The CDR3 region has the DNA TGTGCCAGCAGCTTATCCCGGACTAGCGGGAGCCATGAGCAGTTCTTC. Translating it yields CASSLSRTSGSHEQFF.

The V and J genes are TRBV6-4 and TRBJ1-2, with D unresolved. The CDR3 runs to 14 residues. Trimming stripped 0 bases from V and 2 bases from J, with 7 bases between. Germline assignment: CDR1 MRHNA and CDR2 SNTAGT. Written as DNA, the CDR3 is TGTGCCAGCAGTGACTCGGGCCGGAACTATGGCTACACCTTC. This translates into CASSDSGRNYGYTF.

The chain has TRBV5-1 and TRBJ2-3; possibly TRBD2 for D (7 bases). The CDR3 extends over 13 amino acids. Trimming took off 4 bases at V and 8 bases at J, with 14 bases between the two ends. The V gene's germline CDR1 is SGHRS and CDR2 YFSETQ. The CDR3 here is CASSPAGAPTQYF. CDR3 nucleotide sequence: TGCGCCAGCAGCCCTGCGGGGGCTCCTACGCAGTATTTT.

The CDR3, as DNA: TGTGCCAGCAGTAAGAGACAGGCCCTGGGGACCCAGTACTTC. Encoded protein: CASSKRQALGTQYF. This sequence joins TRBV6-2 or TRBV6-3 and TRBJ2-5, with a weak D call TRBD1 (6 bases). From germline, CDR1 is MNHEY and CDR2 SVGEGT. V was shortened by 5 bases and J by 7 bases, with 17 bases between the two germline ends. This CDR3 is 14 amino acids long.

J is TRBJ2-7 and V is TRBV29-1; D is uncertain. Germline lookup yields CDR1 SQVTM and CDR2 ANQGSEA. This CDR3 spans 13 amino acids. The V and J ends lost 0 bases and 9 bases respectively, with 15 bases between them. The CDR3 bases are TGCAGCGTTGAAGATCGAGAAGGAGACGGGCAGTACTTC. Amino acid sequence: CSVEDREGDGQYF.

The V call is TRBV18, the J call TRBJ1-5, with D hard to call. CDR1 and CDR2 from the germline V gene are KGHSH and LQKENI. V shed 1 base and J shed 0 bases, with 13 bases lying between them. The CDR3 contains 17 residues. The CDR3 region is CASSPRPPDYSNQPQHF. Here the CDR3 DNA reads TGTGCCAGCTCACCACGGCCCCCCGATTATAGCAATCAGCCCCAGCATTTT.

The V gene is TRBV6-5, the J gene TRBJ1-2, with a tentative D call TRBD1 (6 bases). The CDR3 length is 14 residues. V lost 6 bases to trimming and J lost 3 bases, with 14 bases between them. Germline CDR1 MNHEY, CDR2 SVGAGI. The CDR3 nucleotides are TGTGCCAGCAGCTCTACCGGGACATACTATGGCTACACCTTC. Amino acids: CASSSTGTYYGYTF.

The chain employs TRBV4-1 and TRBJ1-2, with D perhaps TRBD1 (6 bases). V was shortened by 5 bases and J by 4 bases, with 17 bases between the two germline ends. The germline V gene encodes CDR1 MGHRA and CDR2 YSYEKL. The CDR3 covers 15 residues. The CDR3 is CASSTPGGAIYGYTF. The CDR3 DNA reads as TGCGCCAGCAGCACCCCTGGGGGGGCAATCTATGGCTACACCTTC.

The V and J genes are TRBV6-5 and TRBJ1-1, with D unclear. Looked up from germline, CDR1 is MNHEY and CDR2 is SVGAGI. There are 14 residues in the CDR3. V lost 5 bases and J 2 bases, leaving 12 bases between the germline ends. The CDR3 region is CASSSWNSNTEAFF. The CDR3 region has the DNA TGTGCCAGCAGTAGTTGGAACAGTAACACTGAAGCTTTCTTT.

The chain carries TRBV18 and TRBJ1-4, with D tentatively TRBD1 (5 bases). Deletions cut 3 bases from V and 8 bases from J, with 10 bases between. The CDR3 spans 13 residues. Per the germline V gene, CDR1 is KGHSH and CDR2 is LQKENI. CDR3 in DNA: TGTGCCAGCTCACCCGACAGTGGGGAAAAACTGTTTTTT. Translated, it gives CASSPDSGEKLFF.

The J gene is TRBJ1-2, the V gene TRBV5-6; TRBD1 aligns across 8 bases. The germline V gene has CDR1 SGHDT and CDR2 YYEEEE. The CDR3 has 13 amino acids. Trimming at V came to 3 bases and at J to 6 bases, leaving 4 bases not matched to a gene. This CDR3 reads CASSYQGAHGYTF. The CDR3 DNA reads TGTGCCAGCAGCTACCAGGGGGCTCATGGCTACACCTTC.

The gene calls are TRBV6-5 and TRBJ2-7; 10 positions match TRBD2. CDR1 is MNHEY, CDR2 SVGAGI, per germline. CDR3 length: 13 residues. The V segment lost 8 bases and the J segment 3 bases; nucleotides outside the gene matches: 4. This CDR3 reads CASGWTSGYEQYF. The CDR3 DNA is TGTGCCAGCGGTTGGACTAGCGGCTACGAGCAGTACTTC.

The chain uses TRBV29-1 and TRBJ1-1; 7 nucleotides align to TRBD1. The CDR3 runs 13 residues. Germline CDR1 SQVTM, CDR2 ANQGSEA. The junction had 6 bases not matched to a gene; V was cut back by 7 bases and J by 1 base. CDR3 sequence: CSGTRTGNTEAFF. Here the CDR3 DNA reads TGCAGCGGGACTCGGACAGGGAACACTGAAGCTTTCTTT.

The chain recombines TRBV6-4 with TRBJ2-2; 8 nucleotides match TRBD1. The CDR3 has 16 amino acids. The germline V gene has CDR1 MRHNA and CDR2 SNTAGT. J gave up 1 base and V 0 bases, and 1 base lay outside the gene matches. In nucleotides, the CDR3 is TGTGCCAGCAGTGACTCCGGGACAGGGAACACCGGGGAGCTGTTTTTT. This encodes CASSDSGTGNTGELFF.

V gene TRBV7-9 combines with J gene TRBJ2-1; a possible D gene is TRBD1 (5 bases). V lost 1 base, J lost 6 bases, and 10 bases lay in between. The CDR3 spans 14 residues. Germline assignment: CDR1 SEHNR and CDR2 FQNEAQ (reference sequence). The CDR3 DNA sequence: TGTGCCAGCAGCTTAGTAACAGGCCCCAATGAGCAGTTCTTC. It yields the protein CASSLVTGPNEQFF.

This rearrangement joins TRBV12-5 to TRBJ1-1; no firm D call. Germline V CDR1 and CDR2: LGHNT, FRNRAP. V was pared by 3 bases and J by 1 base, with 15 bases between. The CDR3 totals 16 residues. In DNA, the CDR3 is TGTGCTAGTGGTTTAAATTTCCCTTCGGCGAACACTGAAGCTTTCTTT. This encodes CASGLNFPSANTEAFF.

The chain recombines TRBV6-6 with TRBJ2-3; TRBD2 matches at 10 bases. Germline assignment: CDR1 MNHNY and CDR2 SVGAGI (reference sequence). This CDR3 region has 15 residues. The V gene end was trimmed by 6 bases and the J gene end by 5 bases; junction bases not matched to a gene: 8. The CDR3 region is CASRPGTSEGDTQYF. CDR3 nucleotide sequence: TGTGCCAGCAGGCCCGGGACTAGCGAGGGAGATACGCAGTATTTT.